This is a list of T cell receptor beta chains from one sample in a study of T cell responses to AZD1222 COVID-19 vaccine. Sequencing was performed with immunoSEQ multiplex PCR; in TCRdb, only in-frame clones are kept and a portion is missing. Of approximately 110,000 clones listed, over 75% were seen once; the top ten hold approximately 10%. The starting material was peripheral blood, obtained on day 0 of AZD1222 vaccination. All receptors derive from an adult in good health. The CDR3 runs from the conserved cysteine through the conserved F or W. A D gene is named only where the DNA matches it firmly. Expanded clones are given a class, and other clones once, few, many or no size at all.

clone_size j_call d_call v_call cdr3_length cdr3_nt cdr3_aa
. TRBJ2-2 . TRBV5-1 16 TGCGCCAGCAGCTTGCGGGCAGGGGATAACACCGGGGAGCTGTTTTTT CASSLRAGDNTGELFF
. TRBJ1-5 TRBD1 TRBV30 15 TGTGCCTGGAGTGGGGGAACAGGGGGCTTCGAGCCCCAGCATTTT CAWSGGTGGFEPQHF
once TRBJ2-2 TRBD2 TRBV7-3 16 TGTGCCAGCAGCTTATTCGGGACTAGCGGCACCGGGGAGCTGTTTTTT CASSLFGTSGTGELFF
. TRBJ2-7 . TRBV14 16 TGTGCCAGCAGCCAAGCGGCTTCGGGACGGGTCTACGAGCAGTACTTC CASSQAASGRVYEQYF
. TRBJ2-1 TRBD2 TRBV6-5 16 TGTGCCAGCAGTTATTCCCTAGCGGGAGAGATGTATGAGCAGTTCTTC CASSYSLAGEMYEQFF
. TRBJ2-7 TRBD1 TRBV7-2 15 TGTGCCAGCAGGGATGACAGGGGAAGGTACTACGAGCAGTACTTC CASRDDRGRYYEQYF
. TRBJ1-4 . TRBV9 15 TGTGCCAGCAGCGTCCAAGGGGCAACTAATGAAAAACTGTTTTTT CASSVQGATNEKLFF
once TRBJ2-3 TRBD2 TRBV4-1 16 TGCGCCAGCAGCCAACAGCGGGGGGCAAGCACAGATACGCAGTATTTT CASSQQRGASTDTQYF
. TRBJ1-2 TRBD1 TRBV6-5 14 TGTGCCAGCAGTCTTGGACAGGTGGGCTATGGCTACACCTTC CASSLGQVGYGYTF
. TRBJ2-1 . TRBV18 16 TGTGCCAGCTCACCCTACATAGCGCCCTCCTACAATGAGCAGTTCTTC CASSPYIAPSYNEQFF
few TRBJ1-3 . TRBV9 15 TGTGCCAGCAGCGTAGGGGCCGAGGGCGGAAACACCATATATTTT CASSVGAEGGNTIYF
. TRBJ2-7 TRBD2 TRBV2 17 TGTGCCAGCAGTCGGACTAGCGGGGGCCCAATGTCCTACGAGCAGTACTTC CASSRTSGGPMSYEQYF
. TRBJ2-1 TRBD1 TRBV24-1 17 TGTGCCACCAGTGATCAGGGGGCCGAAAGCTCCTACAATGAGCAGTTCTTC CATSDQGAESSYNEQFF
. TRBJ2-5 . TRBV5-1 16 TGCGCCAGCAGCTTTAAAAAAGGCCAACCTTCCCTAGCCCAGTACTTC CASSFKKGQPSLAQYF
. TRBJ2-7 TRBD2 TRBV11-2 17 TGTGCCAGCAGCTCAGCTATAGCGGGGGATGGAGCCTACGAGCAGTACTTC CASSSAIAGDGAYEQYF
. TRBJ1-2 . TRBV11-3 13 TGTGCCAGCAGCTTCGGGGGACCGGAAGGCTACACCTTC CASSFGGPEGYTF
. TRBJ1-2 . TRBV19 15 TGTGCCAGTAGTGGCTCCTCCAGGGCAGGCGGGGGCTACACCTTC CASSGSSRAGGGYTF
. TRBJ2-3 . TRBV30 14 TGTGCCTGGAGTGTGGGGGTCTTCAAAGATACGCAGTATTTT CAWSVGVFKDTQYF
. TRBJ2-5 TRBD2 TRBV7-9 17 TGTGCCAGCAGCTCAGCCAGTCCTAGCGGCACTCAAGAGACCCAGTACTTC CASSSASPSGTQETQYF
. TRBJ1-2 TRBD1 TRBV5-1 14 TGCGCCAGCAGCCCGGGACAGGGGGCTAATGGCTACACCTTC CASSPGQGANGYTF
. TRBJ2-7 . TRBV7-2 14 TGTGCCAGCAGCTTAGGAGGGAGTAGGAACGAGCAGTACTTC CASSLGGSRNEQYF
. TRBJ1-5 . TRBV5-8 15 TGTGCCAGCAGCCCGAGGGGATACGGCAATCAGCCCCAGCATTTT CASSPRGYGNQPQHF
once TRBJ2-7 . TRBV19 14 TGTGCCAGTAGTATTGTTCTGGGGGCCTACGAGCAGTACTTC CASSIVLGAYEQYF
few TRBJ2-3 TRBD2 TRBV18 16 TGTGCCAGCTCTCAGACTAGCAGCCTTCGCACAGATACGCAGTATTTT CASSQTSSLRTDTQYF
few TRBJ2-7 . TRBV7-9 16 TGTGCCAGCAGCTTAGGTCACCAGCTTTACAACTACGAGCAGTACTTC CASSLGHQLYNYEQYF
. TRBJ1-2 . TRBV28 15 TGTGCCAGCAGTTTACAGGTCGTGGCGGCCCATGGCTACACCTTC CASSLQVVAAHGYTF
. TRBJ2-3 . TRBV7-9 13 TGTGCCAGCACACCTTGGGGCACAGATACGCAGTATTTT CASTPWGTDTQYF
once TRBJ2-3 . TRBV4-3 18 TGCGCCAGCAGCCAAGATTTTAGGGGCCCCGGGCCTACAGATACGCAGTATTTT CASSQDFRGPGPTDTQYF
. TRBJ2-3 . TRBV7-9 12 TGTGCCAGCAGCTTAGATGGAGATACGCAGTATTTT CASSLDGDTQYF
. TRBJ2-3 TRBD2 TRBV3-1/TRBV3-2 16 TGTGCCAGCAGCCAATACACTAGCGGGGGCTTAGATACGCAGTATTTT CASSQYTSGGLDTQYF
. TRBJ2-2 TRBD2 TRBV24-1 16 TGTGCCACCAGTGATTTGGCGGGAGGTACCACCGGGGAGCTGTTTTTT CATSDLAGGTTGELFF
. TRBJ2-7 . TRBV28 14 TGTGCCAGCAGTCCCGGGACCCCCCCCTACGAGCAGTACTTC CASSPGTPPYEQYF
. TRBJ2-3 . TRBV18 16 TGTGCCAGCTCAGATACAGTAAGACGGGGCACAGATACGCAGTATTTT CASSDTVRRGTDTQYF
. TRBJ2-7 . TRBV6-6 15 TGTGCCAGCAGCTTAACCGGGACATCCGACTACGAGCAGTACTTC CASSLTGTSDYEQYF
. TRBJ2-3 . TRBV5-1 17 TGCGCCAGCAGCTTGCGGGGGGGGACAGGGCCCCCAGATACGCAGTATTTT CASSLRGGTGPPDTQYF
few TRBJ2-2 . TRBV5-4 14 TGTGCCAGCAGCGGGGGACATTACACCGGGGAGCTGTTTTTT CASSGGHYTGELFF
. TRBJ1-5 . TRBV21-1 19 TGTGCCAGCAGCCGGGAAGAACTAATACTCCGGAATAGCAATCAGCCCCAGCATTTT CASSREELILRNSNQPQHF
. TRBJ2-5 TRBD2 TRBV11-2 20 TGTGCCAGCAGCTTAGAGGGGGACCCGATAGCGGGAGGGTCAGTAGAGACCCAGTACTTC CASSLEGDPIAGGSVETQYF
. TRBJ1-6 TRBD1 TRBV4-3 18 TGCGCCAGCAGCCAATACTACAGGGGGATTAGATCGGGGTCACCCCTCCACTTT CASSQYYRGIRSGSPLHF
. TRBJ1-2 . TRBV7-2 10 TGTGCCAGCAGCTCCAATGGCTACACCTTC CASSSNGYTF
. TRBJ2-2 TRBD2 TRBV4-1 17 TGCGCCAGCAGCCAAGGAGTCCAGCGGGAGAACACCGGGGAGCTGTTTTTT CASSQGVQRENTGELFF
. TRBJ2-7 . TRBV27 16 TGTGCCAGCACCTACTCCACCGGGACCAGATTCTACGAGCAGTACTTC CASTYSTGTRFYEQYF
. TRBJ2-5 . TRBV11-1 13 TGTGCCAGCAGCACAATAGGAGGAGGGGCCCAGTACTTC CASSTIGGGAQYF
. TRBJ1-3 . TRBV30 14 TGTGCCTGGACTACTGATCTACCTGGAAACACCATATATTTT CAWTTDLPGNTIYF
. TRBJ2-5 . TRBV5-5 14 TGTGCCAGCAGCTCCTCCAGGGGAAGTGAGACCCAGTACTTC CASSSSRGSETQYF
. TRBJ1-1 . TRBV11-3 15 TGTGCCAGCAGCTTCGAACAGGGTCTCGGCACTGAAGCTTTCTTT CASSFEQGLGTEAFF
. TRBJ2-5 . TRBV5-1 15 TGCGCCAGCAGCTTGGAGTGGGGGGAACAAGAGACCCAGTACTTC CASSLEWGEQETQYF
. TRBJ2-1 TRBD2 TRBV7-9 16 TGTGCCAGCAGCACTATAGCGGGTCGAACCTACAATGAGCAGTTCTTC CASSTIAGRTYNEQFF